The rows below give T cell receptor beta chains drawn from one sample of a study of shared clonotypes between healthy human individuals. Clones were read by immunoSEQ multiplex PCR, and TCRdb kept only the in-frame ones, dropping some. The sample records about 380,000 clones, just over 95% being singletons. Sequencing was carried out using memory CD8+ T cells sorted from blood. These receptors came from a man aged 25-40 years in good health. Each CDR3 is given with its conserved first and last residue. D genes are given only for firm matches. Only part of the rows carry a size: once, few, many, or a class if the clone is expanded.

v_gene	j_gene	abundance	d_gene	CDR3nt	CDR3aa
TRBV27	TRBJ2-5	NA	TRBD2	TGTGCCAGCAGTTTAGCCTCGGGACTAGCGGGTCAAGAGACCCAGTACTTC	CASSLASGLAGQETQYF
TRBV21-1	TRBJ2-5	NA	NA	TGTGCCGTACCACGGGGGGCCCAAGAGACCCAGTACTTC	CAVPRGAQETQYF
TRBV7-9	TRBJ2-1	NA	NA	TGTGCCAGCAGCAGCAGACAGGAGAGCTCCTACAATGAGCAGTTCTTC	CASSSRQESSYNEQFF
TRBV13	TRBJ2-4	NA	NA	TGTGCCAGCAGCTTAGACCCGGGGGCGAGGGACATTCAGTACTTC	CASSLDPGARDIQYF
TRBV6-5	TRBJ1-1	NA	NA	TGTGCCAGCTGGCGGAGACAGCTCAGCACTGAAGCTTTCTTT	CASWRRQLSTEAFF
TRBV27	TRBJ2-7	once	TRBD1	TGTGCCAGCAGTTTAACCGGACAGGGGATCCACGAGCAGTACTTC	CASSLTGQGIHEQYF
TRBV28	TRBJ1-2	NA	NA	TGTGCCAGCAGCCCGAAAAGCGAAGTAGGCTACACCTTC	CASSPKSEVGYTF
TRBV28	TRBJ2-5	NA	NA	TGTGCCAGCAGTCCAAGACTACTCCTCTCCCAAGAGACCCAGTACTTC	CASSPRLLLSQETQYF
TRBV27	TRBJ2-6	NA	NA	TGTGCCAGCACCCGGAGCTCTGGGGCCAACGTCCTGACTTTC	CASTRSSGANVLTF
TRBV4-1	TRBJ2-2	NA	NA	TGCGCCAGCAGCCAGATAGGACGTTCCGGGGAGCTGTTTTTT	CASSQIGRSGELFF
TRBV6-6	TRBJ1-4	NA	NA	TGTGCCAGCAGCCCAATTTCGAGTAATGAAAAACTGTTTTTT	CASSPISSNEKLFF
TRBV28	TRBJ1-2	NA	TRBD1	TGTGCCAGCAGTCCATGGACAGGGGGCAACTATGGCTACACCTTC	CASSPWTGGNYGYTF
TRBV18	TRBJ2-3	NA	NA	TGTGCCAGCTCTATTCAGGGGGATACGCAGTATTTT	CASSIQGDTQYF